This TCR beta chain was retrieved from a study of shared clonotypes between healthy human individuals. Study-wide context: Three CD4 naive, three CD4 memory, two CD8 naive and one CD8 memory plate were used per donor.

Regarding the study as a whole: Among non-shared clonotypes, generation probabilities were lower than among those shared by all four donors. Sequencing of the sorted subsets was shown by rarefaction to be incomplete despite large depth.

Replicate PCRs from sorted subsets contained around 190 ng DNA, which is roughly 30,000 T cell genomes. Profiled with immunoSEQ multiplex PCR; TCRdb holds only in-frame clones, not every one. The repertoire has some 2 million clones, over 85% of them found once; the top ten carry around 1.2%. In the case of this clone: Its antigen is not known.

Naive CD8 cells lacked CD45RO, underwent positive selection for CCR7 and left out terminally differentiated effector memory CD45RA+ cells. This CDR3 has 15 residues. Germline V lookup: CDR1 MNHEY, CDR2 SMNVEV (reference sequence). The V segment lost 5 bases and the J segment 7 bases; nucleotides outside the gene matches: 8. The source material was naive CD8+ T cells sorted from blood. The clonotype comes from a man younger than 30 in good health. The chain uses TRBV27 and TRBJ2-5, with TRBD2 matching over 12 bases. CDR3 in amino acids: CASSPLAGGPGTQYF. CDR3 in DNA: TGTGCCAGCAGTCCCCTAGCGGGGGGGCCGGGGACCCAGTACTTC.